A selection of T cell receptor beta chains follows, all from one sample in a study of cytotoxic CD8 clonotypes in ibrutinib-treated CLL. Sequencing used immunoSEQ multiplex PCR; TCRdb keeps in-frame clones, though not all of them. The data contain over 70,000 clones, around 75% of them singletons. Sequencing was performed on PBMCs, taken after 12 months of ibrutinib treatment. Every receptor here comes from a human donor with chronic lymphocytic leukemia. The CDR3 runs from the conserved cysteine through the conserved F or W. The D gene is left open where the match is weak. Rows give clone size only sometimes, using once, few, many, or a class for an expanded clone.

cdr3_aa	cdr3_nt	d_call	v_call	clone_size	j_call
CASSQDTNTEAFF	TGTGCCAGCAGCCAAGACACGAACACTGAAGCTTTCTTT	.	TRBV7-8	.	TRBJ1-1
CASSPPRETLSNQPQHF	TGTGCCAGCTCACCCCCTCGGGAGACACTAAGCAATCAGCCCCAGCATTTT	.	TRBV18	.	TRBJ1-5
CASSLGLAGRDEQYF	TGTGCCAGCAGCTTAGGTTTAGCGGGGCGGGACGAGCAGTACTTC	TRBD2	TRBV7-2	.	TRBJ2-7
CASSFDRPYEQYF	TGTGCCAGCAGCTTTGACAGGCCATACGAGCAGTACTTC	.	TRBV7-2	once	TRBJ2-7
CASSPGQGAYEQYF	TGTGCCAGCAGCCCGGGACAGGGGGCCTACGAGCAGTACTTC	TRBD1	TRBV7-9	few	TRBJ2-7
CASSLARQGFGEKLFF	TGTGCCAGCAGCCTGGCCCGCCAGGGATTCGGAGAAAAACTGTTTTTT	.	TRBV11-3	few	TRBJ1-4
CASSTPGGFLYGYTF	TGTGCCAGTAGTACCCCGGGGGGCTTTCTCTATGGCTACACCTTC	.	TRBV19	.	TRBJ1-2
CASGVAGDYNEQFF	TGTGCCAGCGGTGTTGCGGGGGACTACAATGAGCAGTTCTTC	TRBD2	TRBV10-3	.	TRBJ2-1
CASSVGPPSGGTDTQYF	TGTGCCAGCAGCGTAGGCCCCCCTAGCGGGGGCACAGATACGCAGTATTTT	TRBD2	TRBV9	.	TRBJ2-3
CASSPTYGGPYEQYF	TGTGCCAGCAGCCCGACTTATGGTGGGCCCTACGAGCAGTACTTC	.	TRBV4-2	once	TRBJ2-7
CASRPPGTGNNEQFF	TGTGCCAGCAGACCCCCCGGGACAGGTAACAATGAGCAGTTCTTC	TRBD1	TRBV6-6	.	TRBJ2-1
CASRDSNSPLHF	TGCGCCAGCAGAGACAGCAATTCACCCCTCCACTTT	.	TRBV10-2	few	TRBJ1-6
CAISEPPGLLDEQYF	TGTGCCATCAGTGAGCCGCCCGGACTCCTAGACGAGCAGTACTTC	.	TRBV10-3	once	TRBJ2-7
CASSSGTKQYF	TGTGCCAGCAGCTCCGGGACCAAGCAGTACTTC	.	TRBV14	.	TRBJ2-7
CSVRGGRSYEQYF	TGCAGCGTACGCGGGGGCCGCTCCTACGAGCAGTACTTC	.	TRBV29-1	.	TRBJ2-7
CASSPPGAGRTEAFF	TGTGCCAGCAGCCCCCCGGGGGCCGGGAGGACTGAAGCTTTCTTT	.	TRBV13	.	TRBJ1-1
CASSQEVAPGGELFF	TGCGCCAGCAGCCAAGAGGTGGCCCCGGGCGGGGAGCTGTTTTTT	.	TRBV4-3	.	TRBJ2-2
CASAGGGEADEQFF	TGCGCCAGCGCGGGGGGGGGAGAGGCTGATGAGCAGTTCTTC	TRBD2	TRBV4-3	few	TRBJ2-1
CASSLRTSGRLGYEQFF	TGTGCCAGCAGTCTGCGGACTAGCGGGAGGCTGGGGTATGAGCAGTTCTTC	TRBD2	TRBV28	.	TRBJ2-1
CASRNGPRDEQYF	TGTGCCAGCAGAAACGGTCCCCGCGACGAGCAGTACTTC	.	TRBV6-8	.	TRBJ2-7
CAITPWAGTSDTQYF	TGTGCCATCACCCCATGGGCGGGGACCTCGGATACGCAGTATTTT	.	TRBV10-3	.	TRBJ2-3
CASSPGLAGGTDTQYF	TGTGCCAGCAGCCCCGGACTAGCGGGGGGCACAGATACGCAGTATTTT	TRBD2	TRBV14	.	TRBJ2-3
CASSLGVNYEQYF	TGTGCCAGCAGCTTAGGAGTCAACTACGAGCAGTACTTC	.	TRBV11-2	.	TRBJ2-7